The 10 T cell receptor beta chains reported below all come from one sample, sequenced in a study of OX40 agonist ivuxolimab in advanced cancers. Clones were sequenced by immunoSEQ multiplex PCR, and TCRdb holds only the in-frame ones, with some missing. The table shows about 13,000 clones, with 84% occurring only once. Sequencing was performed on CD4+ or CD8+ T cells sorted from blood, taken in a trial of the OX40 agonist ivuxolimab. All receptors derive from an adult with an advanced solid tumor such as melanoma, head and neck, liver or kidney cancer.

The chain has TRBV11-2 and TRBJ2-7, with D tentatively TRBD1 (6 bases). The germline CDR1 and CDR2 sequences are SGHAT and FQNNGV. Trimming shortened V by 0 bases and J by 2 bases, and 11 bases separated the two germline ends. This CDR3 spans 15 amino acids. The CDR3 nucleotides are TGTGCCAGCAGCTTAGATCAGGGGTGGGCCTACGAGCAGTACTTC. Amino acids: CASSLDQGWAYEQYF.

This chain uses TRBV28 with TRBJ1-5; D unclear. CDR3 length equals 12 residues. V was clipped by 5 bases and J by 7 bases, with 9 bases between them. Looked up from germline, CDR1 is MDHEN and CDR2 is SYDVKM. The CDR3 DNA sequence: TGTGCCAGCAGTCCCCATAGGCAGCCCCAGCATTTT. Protein product: CASSPHRQPQHF. The full variable domain, completed using reference TRBV28 and TRBJ1-5, is DVKVTQSSRYLVKRTGEKVFLECVQDMDHENMFWYRQDPGLGLRLIYFSYDVKMKEKGDIPEGYSVSREKKERFSLILESASTNQTSMYLCASSPHRQPQHFGDGTRLSIL.

The V call is TRBV4-1, the J call TRBJ1-5; 7 positions agree with TRBD1. The trim removed 2 bases at V and 1 base at J, leaving 11 bases unmatched. The germline V gene has CDR1 MGHRA and CDR2 YSYEKL. The CDR3 runs 18 residues. The CDR3 reads CASSQSPPRTGSNQPQHF. The CDR3 DNA follows: TGCGCCAGCAGCCAATCCCCCCCCCGGACAGGAAGCAATCAGCCCCAGCATTTT.

The chain joins TRBV6-5 to TRBJ2-7; TRBD2 aligns across 7 bases. There are 14 residues in the CDR3. Unmatched junction bases numbered 8, after V lost 4 bases and J lost 5 bases. From germline, CDR1 is MNHEY and CDR2 SVGAGI. For the CDR3, the DNA is TGTGCCAGCAGTTCTCCGGGGGGACCGAACGAGCAGTACTTC. Translation gives CASSSPGGPNEQYF.

The chain combines TRBV6-6 with TRBJ2-1; D assignment may be TRBD1 or TRBD2 (5 bases each). With 8 bases removed from V and 4 bases from J, the gap between germline ends came to 18 bases. The germline gives CDR1 MNHNY, CDR2 SVGAGI (reference sequence). The CDR3 totals 15 residues. The CDR3 spells CASLGWDRGYNEQFF. CDR3 DNA sequence: TGTGCCAGCCTCGGTTGGGACCGGGGATACAATGAGCAGTTCTTC.

This clone showed up just a few times. The rearrangement joins TRBV27 to TRBJ1-1, with TRBD1 as a possible D gene (5 bases). The CDR3 has 16 residues. The germline V gene has CDR1 MNHEY and CDR2 SMNVEV (reference sequence). Trimming removed 2 bases at V and 2 bases at J, with 15 bases between. The CDR3 DNA sequence: TGTGCCAGCAGTTTACTGGGAAATGGGGCCAACACTGAAGCTTTCTTT. Translated: CASSLLGNGANTEAFF.

The chain uses TRBV7-9 and TRBJ2-5; 7 bases are shared with TRBD1. The V segment lost 2 bases and the J segment 9 bases; nucleotides outside the gene matches: 9. CDR1 is SEHNR, CDR2 FQNEAQ, per germline (reference sequence). CDR3 length: 14 residues. CDR3 nucleotides: TGTGCCAGCAGCTTAATGGACAGGCTTTGGGCCCAGTACTTC. Its translation: CASSLMDRLWAQYF.

The chain has TRBV11-2 and TRBJ2-7; D is perhaps TRBD2 (5 bases). Trimming cost V 1 base and J 7 bases, with 11 bases left between them. There are 13 residues in the CDR3. CDR1 SGHAT and CDR2 FQNNGV come from the germline V gene. CDR3 amino acids: CASSLGAGGEQYF. The CDR3 nucleotides read TGTGCCAGCAGCTTAGGGGCGGGCGGGGAGCAGTACTTC.

The chain recombines TRBV15 with TRBJ2-2; 8 nucleotides match TRBD1. Germline assignment: CDR1 LNHNV and CDR2 YYDKDF (reference sequence). This CDR3 region has 15 residues. V was clipped by 3 bases and J by 2 bases; unmatched bases: 2. The CDR3 DNA reads as TGTGCCACCAGCAGTGGGACAGGAAACACCGGGGAGCTGTTTTTT. It encodes CATSSGTGNTGELFF.

V usage is TRBV11-2 and J usage is TRBJ2-5; D may be TRBD2 (5 bases). Deletions cut 1 base from V and 5 bases from J, with 14 bases between. The CDR3 extends over 15 amino acids. Germline CDR1 is SGHAT and CDR2 is FQNNGV. The chain's CDR3 is CASSLAWSEEETQYF. The CDR3 nucleotides are TGTGCCAGCAGCTTAGCATGGTCGGAGGAGGAGACCCAGTACTTC.